The subject of this entry is one TCR beta chain. Its antigen is not known. V shed 0 bases and J shed 2 bases, with 12 bases lying between them. The CDR3 length is 15 residues. Germline CDR1 SGHDT, CDR2 YYEEEE. The table came from immunoSEQ multiplex PCR; TCRdb's copy has only in-frame clones and leaves some out. Among roughly 50,000 clones listed, roughly 89% were seen once. These data originate in a study of CD4+ T cells in melanoma. Study conclusions and caveats: A reported correlation linked neoantigen-specific CD4+ T cells to CD8+, macrophage and B cell function.

The chain carries TRBV5-6 and TRBJ2-7, with D possibly TRBD1 on 5 matching bases. The material sequenced was peripheral blood. This TCR came from a human donor with melanoma. The CDR3 DNA reads as TGTGCCAGCAGCTTGGAGCCAGGGATGACCTACGAGCAGTACTTC. This gives the protein CASSLEPGMTYEQYF.